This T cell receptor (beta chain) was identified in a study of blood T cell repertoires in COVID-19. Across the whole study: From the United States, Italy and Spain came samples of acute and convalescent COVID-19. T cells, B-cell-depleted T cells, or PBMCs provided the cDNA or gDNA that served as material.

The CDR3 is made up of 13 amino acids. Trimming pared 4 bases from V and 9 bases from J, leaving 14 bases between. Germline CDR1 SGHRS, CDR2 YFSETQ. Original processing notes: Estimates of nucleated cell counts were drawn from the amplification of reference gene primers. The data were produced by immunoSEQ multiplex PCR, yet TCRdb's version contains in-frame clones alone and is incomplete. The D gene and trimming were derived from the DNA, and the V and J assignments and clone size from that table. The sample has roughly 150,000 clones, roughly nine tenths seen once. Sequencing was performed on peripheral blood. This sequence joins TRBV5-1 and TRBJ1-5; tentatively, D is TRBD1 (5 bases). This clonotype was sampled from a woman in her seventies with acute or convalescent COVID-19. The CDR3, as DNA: TGCGCCAGCAGCGATGCGGGGGAGTGGCCCCAGCATTTT. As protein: CASSDAGEWPQHF.